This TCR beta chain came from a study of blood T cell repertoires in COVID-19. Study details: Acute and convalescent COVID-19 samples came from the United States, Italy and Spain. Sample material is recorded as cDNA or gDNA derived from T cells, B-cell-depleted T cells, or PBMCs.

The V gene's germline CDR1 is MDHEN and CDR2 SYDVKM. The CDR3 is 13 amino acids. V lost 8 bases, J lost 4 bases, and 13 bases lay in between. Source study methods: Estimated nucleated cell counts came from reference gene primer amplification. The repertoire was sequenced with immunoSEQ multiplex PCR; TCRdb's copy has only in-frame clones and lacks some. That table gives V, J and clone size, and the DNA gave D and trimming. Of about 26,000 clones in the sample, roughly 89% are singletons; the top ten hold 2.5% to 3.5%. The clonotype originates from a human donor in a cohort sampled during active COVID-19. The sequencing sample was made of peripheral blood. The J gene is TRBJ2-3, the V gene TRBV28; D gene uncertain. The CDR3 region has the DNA TGTGCCAGCGACAAGACACCACCAGATACGCAGTATTTT. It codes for CASDKTPPDTQYF.